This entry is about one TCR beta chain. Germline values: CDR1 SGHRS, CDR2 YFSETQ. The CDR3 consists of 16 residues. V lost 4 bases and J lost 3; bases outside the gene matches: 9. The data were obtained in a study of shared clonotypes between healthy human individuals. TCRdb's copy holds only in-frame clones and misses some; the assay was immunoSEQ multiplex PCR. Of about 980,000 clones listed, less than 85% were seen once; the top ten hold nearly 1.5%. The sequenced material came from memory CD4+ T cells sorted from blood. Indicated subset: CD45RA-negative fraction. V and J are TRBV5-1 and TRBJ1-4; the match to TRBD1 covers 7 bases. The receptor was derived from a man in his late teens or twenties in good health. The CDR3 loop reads CASSRIGGEANEKLFF. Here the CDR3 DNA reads TGCGCCAGCAGCCGAATAGGGGGCGAGGCTAATGAAAAACTGTTTTTT.